What follows are 9 T cell receptor beta chains derived from one specimen sequenced in a study of immune evolution from preneoplasia to lung adenocarcinoma. Clones were sequenced by immunoSEQ multiplex PCR, and TCRdb holds only the in-frame ones, with some missing. The data show some 2,300 clones, around four fifths seen once. Input material: FFPE invasive lung adenocarcinoma tissue. These receptors were obtained from a person aged 55-80 years with invasive lung adenocarcinoma.

The chain has TRBV6-5 and TRBJ1-1, with 8 positions matching TRBD1. CDR1 is MNHEY, CDR2 SVGAGI, per germline. V gave up 6 bases and J gave up 1 base; unmatched junction bases: 7. The CDR3 has 15 amino acids. The CDR3 loop is CASSRGTGANTEAFF. The CDR3 DNA reads TGTGCCAGCAGCCGCGGGACAGGAGCGAACACTGAAGCTTTCTTT.

The CDR3 DNA is TGTGCCAGTAGACCGGGACAGGCGTCCTATGGCTACACCTTC. It specifies CASRPGQASYGYTF. This chain links TRBV19 with TRBJ1-2, with TRBD1 matching over 8 bases. The CDR3 loop spans 14 amino acids. The germline gives CDR1 LNHDA, CDR2 SQIVND (reference sequence). The V segment lost 6 bases and the J segment 4 bases; nucleotides outside the gene matches: 7.

The V call is TRBV5-1, the J call TRBJ2-2, with TRBD1 matching over 7 bases. The germline V gene encodes CDR1 SGHRS and CDR2 YFSETQ. The CDR3 loop spans 17 amino acids. Unmatched junction bases numbered 16, after V lost 5 bases and J lost 6 bases. The chain's CDR3 is CASSVQGQAAFAGELFF. In nucleotides, the CDR3 is TGCGCCAGCAGTGTACAGGGGCAGGCGGCGTTCGCCGGGGAGCTGTTTTTT. The whole variable domain, filled in from reference TRBV5-1 and TRBJ2-2, reads KAGVTQTPRYLIKTRGQQVTLSCSPISGHRSVSWYQQTPGQGLQFLFEYFSETQRNKGNFPGRFSGRQFSNSRSEMNVSTLELGDSALYLCASSVQGQAAFAGELFFGEGSRLTVL.

This rearrangement joins TRBV4-3 to TRBJ2-4, with TRBD1 matching over 7 bases. After removal of 0 bases from V and 5 bases from J, the junction contained 4 bases not matched to a gene. From germline, CDR1 is LGHNA and CDR2 YSLEER. CDR3 length: 15 amino acids. The CDR3 protein is CASSQEWQGENIQYF. CDR3 bases: TGCGCCAGCAGCCAAGAATGGCAGGGGGAAAACATTCAGTACTTC.

This chain joins TRBV5-5 and TRBJ2-7; no clear D gene. The CDR3 covers 15 residues. Germline loops: CDR1 SGHKS, CDR2 YYEKEE (reference sequence). Trimming removed 0 bases at V and 1 base at J, with 11 bases between. The CDR3, as DNA: TGTGCCAGCAGCTTGGGGTTGGGCCCTTCCTACGAGCAGTACTTC. Residues: CASSLGLGPSYEQYF.

The sample holds a few counts of this clone. The chain combines TRBV5-1 with TRBJ2-1; 14 bases align to TRBD2. Trimming at V came to 4 bases and at J to 8 bases, leaving 5 bases not matched to a gene. Per the germline V gene, CDR1 is SGHRS and CDR2 is YFSETQ. This CDR3 is built from 15 residues. CDR3 in amino acids: CASSLRLAGGDEQFF. The CDR3 DNA follows: TGCGCCAGCAGCCTCCGACTAGCGGGAGGGGATGAGCAGTTCTTC.

V is TRBV11-2 and J is TRBJ1-1; D is uncertain. There are 15 residues in the CDR3. V gave up 2 bases and J gave up 4 bases, with 14 bases separating them. The germline V gene encodes CDR1 SGHAT and CDR2 FQNNGV. The CDR3 protein is CASSLSDAPITEAFF. The DNA for the CDR3 is TGTGCCAGCAGCTTAAGCGACGCCCCGATCACTGAAGCTTTCTTT.

The chain has TRBV7-2 and TRBJ2-2; 8 positions agree with TRBD2. Unmatched junction bases numbered 3, after V lost 0 bases and J lost 6 bases. Germline loops: CDR1 SGHTA, CDR2 FQGNSA. There are 15 residues in the CDR3. Here the CDR3 DNA reads TGTGCCAGCAGCTTAGCCAGCGGGAGAGCCGGGGAGCTGTTTTTT. Encoded protein: CASSLASGRAGELFF.

The J gene is TRBJ2-1, the V gene TRBV7-2, with TRBD2 identical over 13 bases. Germline V gives CDR1 SGHTA, CDR2 FQGNSA. Germline trimming cut 5 bases from V and 6 bases from J; bases unmatched to any gene: 10. CDR3 length equals 17 residues. The CDR3: CASSLSGLAGITNEQFF. In DNA, the CDR3 is TGTGCCAGCAGCCTCTCGGGACTAGCGGGGATAACCAATGAGCAGTTCTTC.